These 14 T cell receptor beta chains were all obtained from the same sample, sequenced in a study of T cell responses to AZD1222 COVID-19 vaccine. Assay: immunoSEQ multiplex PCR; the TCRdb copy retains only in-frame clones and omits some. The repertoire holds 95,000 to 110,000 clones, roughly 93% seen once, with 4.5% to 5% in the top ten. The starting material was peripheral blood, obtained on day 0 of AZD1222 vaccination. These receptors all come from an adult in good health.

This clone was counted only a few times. This CDR3 is CASSPTSGGYNEQFF. CDR3 sequence (DNA): TGTGCCAGCAGCCCGACTAGCGGGGGTTACAATGAGCAGTTCTTC. The J gene is TRBJ2-1, the V gene TRBV6-5; 12 bases are a match to TRBD2. V was clipped by 6 bases and J by 4 bases; unmatched bases: 4. Per the germline V gene, CDR1 is MNHEY and CDR2 is SVGAGI. The CDR3 extends over 15 amino acids.

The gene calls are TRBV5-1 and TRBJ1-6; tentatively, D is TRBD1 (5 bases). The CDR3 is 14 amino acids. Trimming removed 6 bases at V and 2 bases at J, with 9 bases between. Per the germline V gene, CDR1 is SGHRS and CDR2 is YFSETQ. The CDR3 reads CASTQDTYNSPLHF. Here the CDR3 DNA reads TGCGCCAGCACCCAGGACACCTATAATTCACCCCTCCACTTT. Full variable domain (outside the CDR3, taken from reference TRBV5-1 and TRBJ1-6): KAGVTQTPRYLIKTRGQQVTLSCSPISGHRSVSWYQQTPGQGLQFLFEYFSETQRNKGNFPGRFSGRQFSNSRSEMNVSTLELGDSALYLCASTQDTYNSPLHFGNGTRLTVT.

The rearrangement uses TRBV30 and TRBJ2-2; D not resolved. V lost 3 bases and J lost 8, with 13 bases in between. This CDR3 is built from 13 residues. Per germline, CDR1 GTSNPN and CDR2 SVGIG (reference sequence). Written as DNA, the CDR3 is TGTGCCTGGAGCCTGAGAGAGGCAGGGGAGCTGTTTTTT. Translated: CAWSLREAGELFF.

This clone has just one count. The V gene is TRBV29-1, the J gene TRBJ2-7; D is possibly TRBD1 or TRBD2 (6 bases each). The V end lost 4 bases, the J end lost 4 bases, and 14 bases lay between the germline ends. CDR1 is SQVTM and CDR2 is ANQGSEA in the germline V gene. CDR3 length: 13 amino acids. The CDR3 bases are TGCAGCGTTGGGGGGCGGGACCGATACGAGCAGTACTTC. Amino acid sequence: CSVGGRDRYEQYF.

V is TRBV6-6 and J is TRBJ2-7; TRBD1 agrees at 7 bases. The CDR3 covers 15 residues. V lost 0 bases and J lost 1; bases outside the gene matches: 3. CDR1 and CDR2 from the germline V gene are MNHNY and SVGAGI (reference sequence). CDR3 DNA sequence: TGTGCCAGCAGTTACTCGCCGGGACAGTCCTACGAGCAGTACTTC. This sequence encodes CASSYSPGQSYEQYF.

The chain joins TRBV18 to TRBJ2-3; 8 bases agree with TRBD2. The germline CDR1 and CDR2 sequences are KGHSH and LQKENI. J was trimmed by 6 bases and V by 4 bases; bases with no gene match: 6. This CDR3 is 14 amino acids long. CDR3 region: CASSQAGVVDTQYF. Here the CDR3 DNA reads TGTGCCAGCTCACAAGCGGGAGTAGTCGATACGCAGTATTTT.

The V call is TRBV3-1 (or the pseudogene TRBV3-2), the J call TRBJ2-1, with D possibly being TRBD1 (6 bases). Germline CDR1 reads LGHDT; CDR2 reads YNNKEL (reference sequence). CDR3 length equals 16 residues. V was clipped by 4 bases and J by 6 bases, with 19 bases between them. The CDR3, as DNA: TGTGCCAGCAGCCGTTCCCGGGACACCTTGGGCAATGAGCAGTTCTTC. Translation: CASSRSRDTLGNEQFF.

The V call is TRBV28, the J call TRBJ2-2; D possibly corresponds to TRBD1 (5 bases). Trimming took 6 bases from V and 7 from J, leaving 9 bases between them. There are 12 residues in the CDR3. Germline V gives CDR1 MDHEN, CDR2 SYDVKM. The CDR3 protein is CASSPGIGELFF. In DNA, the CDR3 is TGTGCCAGCAGCCCAGGGATCGGGGAGCTGTTTTTT.

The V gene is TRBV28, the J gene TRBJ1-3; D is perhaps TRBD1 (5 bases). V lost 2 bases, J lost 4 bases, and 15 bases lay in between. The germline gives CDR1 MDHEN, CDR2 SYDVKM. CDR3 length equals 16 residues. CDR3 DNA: TGTGCCAGCAGTTTAACCTGGGACTCCGAAGGAAACACCATATATTTT. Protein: CASSLTWDSEGNTIYF.

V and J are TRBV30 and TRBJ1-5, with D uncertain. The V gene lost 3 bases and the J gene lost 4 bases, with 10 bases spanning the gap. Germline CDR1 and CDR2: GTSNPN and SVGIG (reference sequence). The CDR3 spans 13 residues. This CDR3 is CAWRNGRNQPQHF. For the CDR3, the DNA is TGTGCCTGGAGAAATGGGAGGAATCAGCCCCAGCATTTT. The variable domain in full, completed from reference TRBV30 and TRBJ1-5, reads SQTIHQWPATLVQPVGSPLSLECTVEGTSNPNLYWYRQAAGRGLQLLFYSVGIGQISSEVPQNLSASRPQDRQFILSSKKLLLSDSGFYLCAWRNGRNQPQHFGDGTRLSIL.

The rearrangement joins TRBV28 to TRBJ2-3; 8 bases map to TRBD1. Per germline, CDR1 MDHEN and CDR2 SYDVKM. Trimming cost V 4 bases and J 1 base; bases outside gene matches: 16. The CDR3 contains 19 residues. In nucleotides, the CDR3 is TGTGCCAGCAGTTCCGTACCCGGGACAGGAGTGAGGCGCACAGATACGCAGTATTTT. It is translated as CASSSVPGTGVRRTDTQYF.

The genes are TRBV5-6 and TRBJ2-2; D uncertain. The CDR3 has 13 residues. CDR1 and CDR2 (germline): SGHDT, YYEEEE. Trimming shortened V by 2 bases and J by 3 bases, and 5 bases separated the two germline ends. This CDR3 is CASSFFDTGELFF. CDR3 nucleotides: TGTGCCAGCAGCTTTTTTGACACCGGGGAGCTGTTTTTT.

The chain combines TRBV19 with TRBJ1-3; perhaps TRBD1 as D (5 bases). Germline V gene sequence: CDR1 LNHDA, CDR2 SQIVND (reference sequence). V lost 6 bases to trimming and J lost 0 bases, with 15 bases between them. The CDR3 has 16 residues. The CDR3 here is CASRGSTESSGNTIYF. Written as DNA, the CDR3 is TGTGCCAGTAGGGGGTCGACAGAGAGCTCTGGAAACACCATATATTTT.

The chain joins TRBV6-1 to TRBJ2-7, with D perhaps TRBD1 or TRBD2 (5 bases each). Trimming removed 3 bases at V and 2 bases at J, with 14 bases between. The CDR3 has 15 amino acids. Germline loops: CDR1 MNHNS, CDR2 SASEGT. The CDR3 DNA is TGTGCCAGCAGTGAGCTTCGAGGGGCCGCCTACGAGCAGTACTTC. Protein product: CASSELRGAAYEQYF.